The 10 T cell receptor beta chains below were found in one sample sequenced in a study of long-term antiretroviral therapy in people with HIV. A v3.0 immunoSEQ assay was performed at survey level. Clones were sequenced by immunoSEQ multiplex PCR, and TCRdb holds only the in-frame ones, with some missing. The table has 30,000 to 50,000 clones, approximately 87% seen once. Sample: unsorted PBMCs, taken 1.2 years after starting antiretroviral therapy. These receptors all stem from a woman in her forties or fifties with HIV.

The chain joins TRBV7-2 to TRBJ1-1; TRBD1 matches at 8 bases. Trimming cost V 1 base and J 6 bases; bases outside gene matches: 10. Germline values: CDR1 SGHTA, CDR2 FQGNSA. This CDR3 is 16 amino acids long. This chain's CDR3 is CASSLVSDRASAEAFF. The CDR3 nucleotides read TGTGCCAGCAGCTTAGTCTCGGACAGGGCTTCGGCTGAAGCTTTCTTT.

Regarding this clone: The junction differs from germline at one of its ends, possibly a read error. The chain carries TRBV5-1 and TRBJ2-2; D possibly corresponds to TRBD1 (6 bases). This CDR3 region has 14 residues. CDR1 and CDR2 from the germline V gene are SGHRS and YFSETQ. In DNA, the CDR3 is TGCGCCAGCAGCTTGGCTCAGGGGTCCGGGGTGCTGTTTTTT. Protein sequence: CASSLAQGSGVLFF.

CDR3: CASSVDWDTQYF. CDR3 nucleotide sequence: TGTGCCAGCAGCGTAGATTGGGATACGCAGTATTTT. The chain links TRBV9 to TRBJ2-3; D gene uncertain. This CDR3 spans 12 amino acids. The V gene's germline CDR1 is SGDLS and CDR2 YYNGEE. V lost 0 bases and J 6 bases, leaving 5 bases between the germline ends.

The chain combines TRBV25-1 with TRBJ2-7; D ambiguous. Trimming stripped 0 bases from V and 4 bases from J, with 16 bases between. The CDR3 runs 16 residues. Germline CDR1 reads MGHDK; CDR2 reads SYGVNS. The CDR3 DNA follows: TGTGCCAGCAGTGAATATGGGTTTAAGGGCAATTACGAGCAGTACTTC. Protein sequence: CASSEYGFKGNYEQYF.

This chain uses TRBV7-9 with TRBJ2-7, with 7 bases matching TRBD1. The germline V gene has CDR1 SEHNR and CDR2 FQNEAQ (reference sequence). Germline trimming cut 2 bases from V and 6 bases from J; bases unmatched to any gene: 1. CDR3 size: 12 residues. Here the CDR3 reads CASSLTGVEQYF. The CDR3 bases are TGTGCCAGCAGCTTAACAGGGGTCGAGCAGTACTTC.

The chain carries TRBV5-1 and TRBJ1-1, with 9 bases that match TRBD1. The CDR3 consists of 12 residues. The germline V gene encodes CDR1 SGHRS and CDR2 YFSETQ. Unmatched junction bases numbered 7, after V lost 6 bases and J lost 10 bases. CDR3 amino acids: CASKDRGWGAFF. The CDR3 DNA reads TGCGCCAGCAAGGACAGGGGTTGGGGAGCTTTCTTT.

The V gene is TRBV7-3, the J gene TRBJ2-1; 13 bases align to TRBD2. CDR1 is SGHTA, CDR2 FQGTGA, per germline. V gave up 5 bases and J gave up 6 bases; unmatched junction bases: 4. The CDR3 contains 15 residues. The CDR3 sequence: CASSLLAGGFNEQFF. The CDR3 DNA is TGTGCCAGCAGCCTACTAGCGGGGGGGTTCAATGAGCAGTTCTTC. Based on the CDR3 plus reference TRBV7-3 and TRBJ2-1, the full variable domain is GAGVSQTPSNKVTEKGKYVELRCDPISGHTALYWYRQSLGQGPEFLIYFQGTGAADDSGLPNDRFFAVRPEGSVSTLKIQRTERGDSAVYLCASSLLAGGFNEQFFGPGTRLTVL.

The genes are TRBV6-5 and TRBJ2-7, with D possibly called TRBD1 or TRBD2 (5 bases each). CDR3 length: 15 amino acids. V dropped 5 bases and J dropped 7 bases, with 21 bases sitting between them. CDR1 and CDR2 from the germline V gene are MNHEY and SVGAGI. This CDR3 reads CASSPQWGRTQEQYF. The DNA of the CDR3 is TGTGCCAGCAGTCCCCAATGGGGACGGACCCAGGAGCAGTACTTC.

The chain combines TRBV6-6 with TRBJ2-7; 7 nucleotides match TRBD1. The J segment lost 3 bases and the V segment lost 5 bases, leaving 4 bases of the junction unmatched. The CDR3 is 13 amino acids. Per the germline V gene, CDR1 is MNHNY and CDR2 is SVGAGI (reference sequence). In nucleotides, the CDR3 is TGTGCCAGCAGTCTACAGGGGTACTACGAGCAGTACTTC. Its translation: CASSLQGYYEQYF.

The chain links TRBV10-1 to TRBJ2-7; the D is unclear. The V end lost 7 bases, the J end lost 3 bases, and 7 bases lay between the germline ends. The CDR3 loop spans 11 amino acids. Germline assignment: CDR1 WNHNN and CDR2 SYGVQD (reference sequence). The CDR3 DNA reads as TGCGCCAGCATCTGCAACTACGAGCAGTACTTC. Its protein is CASICNYEQYF.